One sample yielded the 7 T cell receptor beta chains listed below, sequenced in a study of blood T cell repertoires in COVID-19 (dated by TCRdb to 2018 to 2021). The library was obtained by the immunoSEQ multiplex PCR assay. TCRdb stores this immuneACCESS table with in-frame sequences only. Part of the clones is absent; in the studies checked, under half of the shortfall reflects unresolved V genes, and no reason is known for the rest. A total of about 120,000 clones appear in this sample, about nine tenths of them only once. The ten largest clones add up to roughly 4.7% of the sample. Sequencing input: peripheral blood. Receptor source: a man in his forties with acute or convalescent COVID-19.

The chain links TRBV5-6 to TRBJ1-4; no clear D gene. V lost 4 bases to trimming and J lost 10 bases, with 20 bases between them. Germline V CDR1 and CDR2: SGHDT, YYEEEE. The CDR3 is 15 residues long. CDR3: CASSRGNSPGGKLFF. The CDR3 region has the DNA TGTGCCAGCAGCCGTGGCAACTCTCCAGGTGGAAAACTGTTTTTT. The full variable domain, completed using reference TRBV5-6 and TRBJ1-4, is DAGVTQSPTHLIKTRGQQVTLRCSPKSGHDTVSWYQQALGQGPQFIFQYYEEEERQRGNFPDRFSGHQFPNYSSELNVNALLLGDSALYLCASSRGNSPGGKLFFGSGTQLSVL.

This chain joins TRBV7-9 and TRBJ1-1; D unclear. The CDR3 is made up of 15 amino acids. Trimming removed 4 bases at V and 0 bases at J, with 12 bases between. CDR1 and CDR2 from the germline V gene are SEHNR and FQNEAQ (reference sequence). CDR3 DNA sequence: TGTGCCAGCAGCTCAACGCGGGGTTTGAACACTGAAGCTTTCTTT. It specifies CASSSTRGLNTEAFF.

This chain connects TRBV18 to TRBJ1-1; D remains ambiguous. From germline, CDR1 is KGHSH and CDR2 LQKENI. Trimming took 2 bases from V and 6 from J, leaving 13 bases between them. The CDR3 length is 14 residues. The CDR3 sequence: CASSPIRGSPEAFF. The CDR3 DNA sequence: TGTGCCAGCTCACCAATCCGAGGGTCCCCTGAAGCTTTCTTT.

This chain uses TRBV5-1 with TRBJ1-1, with D perhaps TRBD1 (6 bases). This CDR3 has 14 residues. Trimming shortened V by 3 bases and J by 0 bases, and 9 bases separated the two germline ends. Germline lookup yields CDR1 SGHRS and CDR2 YFSETQ. CDR3 coding DNA: TGCGCCAGCAGCTACAGGGTTATGAACACTGAAGCTTTCTTT. It encodes CASSYRVMNTEAFF.

This sequence joins TRBV19 and TRBJ2-7, with TRBD2 identical over 13 bases. Germline values: CDR1 LNHDA, CDR2 SQIVND (reference sequence). This CDR3 spans 16 amino acids. The ends lost 6 bases at V and 2 bases at J; junction bases unmatched: 7. DNA for the CDR3: TGTGCCAGTAGCACGGGACTAGCGGGAATTCCCTACGAGCAGTACTTC. Protein sequence: CASSTGLAGIPYEQYF. Variable domain in full (rest from reference TRBV19 and TRBJ2-7): DGGITQSPKYLFRKEGQNVTLSCEQNLNHDAMYWYRQDPGQGLRLIYYSQIVNDFQKGDIAEGYSVSREKKESFPLTVTSAQKNPTAFYLCASSTGLAGIPYEQYFGPGTRLTVT.

Here the CDR3 reads CASSVQQGVTEAFF. For the CDR3, the DNA is TGTGCCAGTAGTGTTCAACAGGGGGTCACTGAAGCTTTCTTT. The chain joins TRBV19 to TRBJ1-1; 8 positions match TRBD1. The V and J ends lost 5 bases and 4 bases, in that order; junction bases with no gene match: 6. The germline CDR1 and CDR2 sequences are LNHDA and SQIVND (reference sequence). The CDR3 consists of 14 residues.

The V gene is TRBV7-8, the J gene TRBJ2-4; 11 nucleotides align to TRBD1. Germline loops: CDR1 SGHVS, CDR2 FQNEAQ. The CDR3 consists of 14 residues. V lost 5 bases and J lost 7; bases outside the gene matches: 4. The CDR3 nucleotides read TGTGCCAGCAGCGAAGGGACAGGGGGGAACATTCAGTACTTC. Amino acids: CASSEGTGGNIQYF.